What follows describes a single T cell receptor (beta chain). This sample was taken from a study of blood T cell repertoires in COVID-19. Across the study: The United States, Italy and Spain provided the acute and convalescent COVID-19 samples. The analysed material was cDNA or gDNA that came from T cells, B-cell-depleted T cells, or PBMCs.

In the source study's methods: The assay estimated nucleated cells by amplifying reference gene primers. Profiling relied on immunoSEQ multiplex PCR, and the TCRdb table lists in-frame clones only, not all of them. V and J calls and clone size are given by that table; D and trimming were obtained from the DNA. The sample has about 29,000 clones, 85% to 90% seen once. The sequence came from a man older than 75 with acute or convalescent COVID-19. Sequencing input: peripheral blood.

The CDR3 spells CSVSGSAYGYTF. The CDR3 DNA sequence: TGCAGCGTCTCCGGGAGCGCTTATGGCTACACCTTC. V usage is TRBV29-1 and J usage is TRBJ1-2; no definite D call. V was pared by 6 bases and J by 5 bases, with 13 bases between. This CDR3 contains 12 residues. Germline lookup yields CDR1 SQVTM and CDR2 ANQGSEA.